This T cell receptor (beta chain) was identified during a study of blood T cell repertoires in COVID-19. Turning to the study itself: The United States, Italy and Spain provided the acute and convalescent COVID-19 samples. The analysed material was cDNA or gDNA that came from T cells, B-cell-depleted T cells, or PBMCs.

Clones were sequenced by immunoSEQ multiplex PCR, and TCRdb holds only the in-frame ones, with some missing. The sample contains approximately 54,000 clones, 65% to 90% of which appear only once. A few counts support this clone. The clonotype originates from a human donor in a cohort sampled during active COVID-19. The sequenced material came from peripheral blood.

As DNA, the CDR3 is TGTGTATCGGAGGGGGCGGTTGGCGGGGAGCTGTTTTTT. Translated: CVSEGAVGGELFF. The chain recombines TRBV7-2 with TRBJ2-2; D might be TRBD1 (7 bases). This CDR3 region has 13 residues. The V gene's germline CDR1 is SGHTA and CDR2 FQGNSA.